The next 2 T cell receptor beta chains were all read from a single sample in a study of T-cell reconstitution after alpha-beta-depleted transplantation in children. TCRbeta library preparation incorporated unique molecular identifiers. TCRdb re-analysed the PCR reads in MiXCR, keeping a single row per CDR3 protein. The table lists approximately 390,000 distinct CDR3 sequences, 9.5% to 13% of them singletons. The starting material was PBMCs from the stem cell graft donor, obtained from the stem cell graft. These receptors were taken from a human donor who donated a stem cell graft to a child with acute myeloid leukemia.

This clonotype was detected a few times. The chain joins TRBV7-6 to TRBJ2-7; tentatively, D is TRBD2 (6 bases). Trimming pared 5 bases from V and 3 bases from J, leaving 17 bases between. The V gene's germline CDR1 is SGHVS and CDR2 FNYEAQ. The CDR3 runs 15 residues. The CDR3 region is CASSLTRESSYEQYF. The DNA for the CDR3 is TGTGCCAGCAGCCTAACGCGGGAAAGTAGCTACGAGCAGTACTTC.

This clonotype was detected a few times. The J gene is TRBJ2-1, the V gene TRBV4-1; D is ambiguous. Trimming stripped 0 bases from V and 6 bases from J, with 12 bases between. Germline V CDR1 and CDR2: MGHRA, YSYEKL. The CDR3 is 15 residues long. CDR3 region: CASSQESAGSNEQFF. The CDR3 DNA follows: TGCGCCAGCAGCCAAGAGTCGGCTGGATCCAATGAGCAGTTCTTC.